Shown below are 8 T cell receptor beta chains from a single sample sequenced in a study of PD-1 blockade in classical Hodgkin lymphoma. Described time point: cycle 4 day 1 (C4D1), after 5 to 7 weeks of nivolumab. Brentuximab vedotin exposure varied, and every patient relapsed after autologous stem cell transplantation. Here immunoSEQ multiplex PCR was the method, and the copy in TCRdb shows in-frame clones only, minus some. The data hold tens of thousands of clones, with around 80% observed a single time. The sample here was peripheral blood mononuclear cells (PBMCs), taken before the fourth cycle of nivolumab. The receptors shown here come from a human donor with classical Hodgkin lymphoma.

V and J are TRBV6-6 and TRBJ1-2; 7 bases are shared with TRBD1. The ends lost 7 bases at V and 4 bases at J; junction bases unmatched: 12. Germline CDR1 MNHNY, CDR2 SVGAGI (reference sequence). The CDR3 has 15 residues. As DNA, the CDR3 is TGTGCCAGCACCCCCCAGACAGGGTTGGCCTATGGCTACACCTTC. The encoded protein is CASTPQTGLAYGYTF.

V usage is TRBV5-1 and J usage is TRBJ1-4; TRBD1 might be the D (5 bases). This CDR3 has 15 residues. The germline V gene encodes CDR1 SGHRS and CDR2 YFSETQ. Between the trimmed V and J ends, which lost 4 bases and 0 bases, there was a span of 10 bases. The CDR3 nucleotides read TGCGCCAGCAGCGGGACGGAGGCAACTAATGAAAAACTGTTTTTT. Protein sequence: CASSGTEATNEKLFF.

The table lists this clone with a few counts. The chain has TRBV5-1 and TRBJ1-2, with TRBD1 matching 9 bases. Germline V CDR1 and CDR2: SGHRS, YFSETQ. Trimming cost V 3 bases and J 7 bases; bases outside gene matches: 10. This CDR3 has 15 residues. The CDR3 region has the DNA TGCGCCAGCAGCTACCGACAGGGGGGACCGGGTGGCTACACCTTC. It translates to CASSYRQGGPGGYTF.

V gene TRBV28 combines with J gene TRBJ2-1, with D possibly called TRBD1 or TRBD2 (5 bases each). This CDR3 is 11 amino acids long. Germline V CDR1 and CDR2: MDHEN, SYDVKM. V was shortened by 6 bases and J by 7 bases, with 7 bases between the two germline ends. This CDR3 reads CASSWGNEQFF. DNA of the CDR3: TGTGCCAGCAGCTGGGGGAATGAGCAGTTCTTC.

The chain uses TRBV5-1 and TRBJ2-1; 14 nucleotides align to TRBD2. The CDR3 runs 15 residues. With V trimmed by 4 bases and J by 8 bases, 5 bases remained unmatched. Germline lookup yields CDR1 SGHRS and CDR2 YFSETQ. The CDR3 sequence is CASSRGTSGGDEQFF. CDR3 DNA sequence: TGCGCCAGCAGCAGAGGGACTAGCGGGGGCGATGAGCAGTTCTTC.

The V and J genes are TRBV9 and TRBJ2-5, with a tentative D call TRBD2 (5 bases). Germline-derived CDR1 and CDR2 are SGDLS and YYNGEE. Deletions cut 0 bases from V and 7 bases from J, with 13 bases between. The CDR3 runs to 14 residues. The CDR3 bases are TGTGCCAGCAGCGTAGATCTAGGGAGTGGGACCCAGTACTTC. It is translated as CASSVDLGSGTQYF.

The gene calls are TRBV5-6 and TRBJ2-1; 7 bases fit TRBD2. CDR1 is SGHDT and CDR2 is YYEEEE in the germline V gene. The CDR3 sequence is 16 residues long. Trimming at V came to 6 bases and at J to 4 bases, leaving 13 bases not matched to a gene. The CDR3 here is CASTPLRLADYNEQFF. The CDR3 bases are TGTGCCAGCACCCCACTTCGACTAGCTGATTACAATGAGCAGTTCTTC.

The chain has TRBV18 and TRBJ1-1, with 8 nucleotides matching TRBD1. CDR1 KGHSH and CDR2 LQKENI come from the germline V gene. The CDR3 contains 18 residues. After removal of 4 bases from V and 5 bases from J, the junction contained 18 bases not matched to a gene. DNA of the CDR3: TGTGCCAGCTCACGAAACTGGAGGACAGGGATGAGGGGAACTGAAGCTTTCTTT. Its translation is CASSRNWRTGMRGTEAFF.